This T cell receptor (beta chain) was sequenced in a study of T cell clusters in autoimmune cytopenias. TRB amplification used approximately 0.25 ug of peripheral blood genomic DNA. Multiplex touch-down PCR amplified TRB using TRB-A and TRB-B pools in one tube. TCRdb re-called the multiplex PCR reads and shows each CDR3 protein once, DNA omitted. The table lists under 11,000 distinct CDR3 sequences, with around a fifth in the top ten. Germline loops: CDR1 KGHSH, CDR2 LQKENI. This CDR3 spans 15 amino acids. The same sample was also studied in work on T cell repertoires in aging, cancer and after chemotherapy.

This TCR was sampled from a human donor in good health. The sequencing sample was made of peripheral blood. The chain is built from TRBV18 and TRBJ1-1; TCRdb calls TRBD1, which cannot be checked without DNA. The CDR3 sequence: CASSRLGQLNTEAFF.